One sample yielded the 8 T cell receptor beta chains listed below, sequenced in a study of human T cells and chemical hapten exposure. As for time point: pre-sensitization, week 0. Treatment defined: therapeutic diphenylcyclopropenone sensitization with weekly scalp DPC. In TCRdb, the RACE reads were re-called with MiXCR into one record per CDR3 protein. The sample shows about 180,000 distinct CDR3 sequences, roughly 30% of them seen only once. This material consisted of whole blood, taken in connection with sensitization to the hapten diphenylcyclopropenone (DPC). Receptor source: a young woman with alopecia areata. Some clones in this sample may be carry-over from other donors' samples.

This CDR3 reads CASSLLGTHEQYF. CDR3 bases: TGTGCCAGCAGTTTACTGGGGACCCACGAGCAGTACTTC. The chain is built from TRBV12-3 or TRBV12-4 and TRBJ2-7; D is possibly TRBD1 or TRBD2 (5 bases each). The CDR3 consists of 13 residues. Between the trimmed V and J ends, which lost 2 bases and 5 bases, there was a span of 10 bases.

In its sample, this clonotype was seen a few times. The chain is built from TRBV7-8 and TRBJ2-2; the match to TRBD1 covers 8 bases. The trim removed 3 bases at V and 2 bases at J, leaving 5 bases unmatched. The CDR3 consists of 16 residues. CDR1 is SGHVS and CDR2 is FQNEAQ in the germline V gene. CDR3: CASSLTGDLNTGELFF. DNA for the CDR3: TGTGCCAGCAGCTTGACAGGGGATTTAAACACCGGGGAGCTGTTTTTT. Combining the CDR3 with reference TRBV7-8 and TRBJ2-2 gives the whole variable domain GAGVSQSPRYKVAKRGQDVALRCDPISGHVSLFWYQQALGQGPEFLTYFQNEAQLDKSGLPSDRFFAERPEGSVSTLKIQRTQQEDSAVYLCASSLTGDLNTGELFFGEGSRLTVL.

This rearrangement joins TRBV11-2 to TRBJ2-1; the D gene is possibly TRBD2 (6 bases). The CDR3 consists of 16 residues. Germline V CDR1 and CDR2: SGHAT, FQNNGV. Between the trimmed V and J ends, which lost 7 bases and 0 bases, there was a span of 16 bases. The DNA for the CDR3 is TGTGCCAGCACCGAACTCGCGGGATACTCCTACAATGAGCAGTTCTTC. Residues: CASTELAGYSYNEQFF.

The rearrangement uses TRBV5-5 and TRBJ1-2; possible D gene TRBD1, 5 bases. V lost 0 bases and J 1 base, leaving 13 bases between the germline ends. The CDR3 length is 16 residues. In germline, CDR1 is SGHKS, CDR2 YYEKEE (reference sequence). CDR3 coding DNA: TGTGCCAGCAGCTTGGGGGGGAGACCCCTTAACTATGGCTACACCTTC. It specifies CASSLGGRPLNYGYTF. Supplemented by reference TRBV5-5 and TRBJ1-2, the full variable domain reads DAGVTQSPTHLIKTRGQQVTLRCSPISGHKSVSWYQQVLGQGPQFIFQYYEKEERGRGNFPDRFSARQFPNYSSELNVNALLLGDSALYLCASSLGGRPLNYGYTFGSGTRLTVV.

This clonotype was counted only a few times. The V gene is TRBV30, the J gene TRBJ2-7, with D possibly being TRBD1 (6 bases). The V end lost 3 bases, the J end lost 6 bases, and 15 bases lay between the germline ends. CDR3 length: 13 amino acids. Germline values: CDR1 GTSNPN, CDR2 SVGIG (reference sequence). The CDR3 DNA is TGTGCCTGGAGCGGAGCAGGGGATCTCGAGCAGTACTTC. Protein product: CAWSGAGDLEQYF.

This clonotype was recorded a few times. The rearrangement links TRBV4-3 to TRBJ2-1; the D is unclear. The V gene's germline CDR1 is LGHNA and CDR2 YSLEER. This CDR3 is 14 amino acids long. Trimming stripped 4 bases from V and 7 bases from J, with 14 bases between. The CDR3 here is CASSRRSARNEQFF. The CDR3 region has the DNA TGCGCCAGCAGCCGCAGGAGTGCTAGAAATGAGCAGTTCTTC.

The chain carries TRBV4-2 and TRBJ2-2; D uncertain. The CDR3 spans 13 residues. Germline V gene lookup returns CDR1 LGHNA and CDR2 YNFKEQ. Deletions cut 0 bases from V and 3 bases from J, with 2 bases between. CDR3 loop: CASSQEHTGELFF. CDR3 coding DNA: TGTGCCAGCAGCCAAGAGCACACCGGGGAGCTGTTTTTT.

J is TRBJ1-5 and V is TRBV30, with D perhaps matching TRBD1 (6 bases). The length of the CDR3 is 14 residues. Germline CDR1 reads GTSNPN; CDR2 reads SVGIG (reference sequence). Deletions cut 3 bases from V and 7 bases from J, with 16 bases between. In DNA form, the CDR3 reads TGTGCCTGGAGAGGGCCAGGGGTTGGGCAGCCCCAGCATTTT. Translating gives CAWRGPGVGQPQHF. Together with reference TRBV30 and TRBJ1-5, the CDR3 gives the full variable domain: SQTIHQWPATLVQPVGSPLSLECTVEGTSNPNLYWYRQAAGRGLQLLFYSVGIGQISSEVPQNLSASRPQDRQFILSSKKLLLSDSGFYLCAWRGPGVGQPQHFGDGTRLSIL.